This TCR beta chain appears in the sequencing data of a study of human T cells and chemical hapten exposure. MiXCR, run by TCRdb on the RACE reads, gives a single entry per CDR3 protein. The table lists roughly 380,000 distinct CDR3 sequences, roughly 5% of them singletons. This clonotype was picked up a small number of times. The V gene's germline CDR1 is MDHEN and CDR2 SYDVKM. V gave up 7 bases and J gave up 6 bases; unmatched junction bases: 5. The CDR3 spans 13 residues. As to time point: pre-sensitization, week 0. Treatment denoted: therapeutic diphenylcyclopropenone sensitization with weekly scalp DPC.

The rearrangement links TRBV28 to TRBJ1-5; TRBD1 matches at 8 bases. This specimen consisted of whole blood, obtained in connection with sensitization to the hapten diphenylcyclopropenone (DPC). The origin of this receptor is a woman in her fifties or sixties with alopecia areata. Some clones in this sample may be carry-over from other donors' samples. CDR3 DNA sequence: TGTGCCAGCACCGAACAGGGGGTTCAGCCCCAGCATTTT. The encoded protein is CASTEQGVQPQHF.